This TCR beta chain stems from a study of blood T cells in healthy people across ages. This clonotype was observed a handful of times. Next came a second PCR, run for about 7 to 12 cycles, which used a sample-barcoded 5' primer along with a J-beta primer mix. TCRdb recomputed calls from the 5' RACE reads with MiXCR, one row per CDR3 protein. In the table there are about 830,000 distinct CDR3 sequences, about 62% of which are singletons. The receptor was isolated from a man aged 25-45 years in good health. What was sequenced was blood.

The CDR3, as DNA: TGCAGTGCTAGAGATCTACGGGGGGCATCAGAGACCCAGTACTTC. Amino acids: CSARDLRGASETQYF. The chain joins TRBV20-1 to TRBJ2-5, with a possible D match to TRBD2 (7 bases). Germline CDR1 is DFQATT and CDR2 is SNEGSKA (reference sequence). V was clipped by 0 bases and J by 4 bases, with 15 bases between them. The CDR3 sequence is 15 residues long.